This record covers a single T cell receptor (beta chain). Additional DNA sequences in this sample encode the identical CDR3. This sample stems from a study of blood T cell repertoires in COVID-19. Study background: The origin of the acute and convalescent COVID-19 samples was the United States, Italy and Spain. The analysed material was cDNA or gDNA that came from T cells, B-cell-depleted T cells, or PBMCs.

Germline CDR1 reads SGHRS; CDR2 reads YFSETQ. The CDR3 loop spans 14 amino acids. V was cut by 0 bases and J by 3 bases, with 9 bases left in between. Original data processing: Nucleated cell counts were estimated from reference gene primer amplification. Assay used: immunoSEQ multiplex PCR; TCRdb lists only in-frame clones, some missing. The V and J calls and the clone size are those of that table, but D and trimming were determined from the DNA. The sample holds a few hundred thousand clones, around 87% seen once. This clonotype was sampled from a woman in her 70s with active or convalescent COVID-19. The chain employs TRBV5-1 and TRBJ1-1, with TRBD1 as a possible D gene (5 bases). Sequenced: peripheral blood. As DNA, the CDR3 is TGCGCCAGCAGCTTGGCCGGGGGTGACACTGAAGCTTTCTTT. Amino acids: CASSLAGGDTEAFF. Full variable domain (remainder filled in from reference TRBV5-1 and TRBJ1-1): KAGVTQTPRYLIKTRGQQVTLSCSPISGHRSVSWYQQTPGQGLQFLFEYFSETQRNKGNFPGRFSGRQFSNSRSEMNVSTLELGDSALYLCASSLAGGDTEAFFGQGTRLTVV.